The 3 T cell receptor beta chains listed next were all sequenced from one sample in a study of blood T cell repertoires in COVID-19. The repertoire was sequenced with immunoSEQ multiplex PCR; TCRdb's copy has only in-frame clones and lacks some. The sample has about 130,000 clones, under 85% seen once; the top ten hold roughly 10%. The sequenced material came from peripheral blood. Receptors were obtained from a man aged 35-49 years with active or convalescent COVID-19.

On this clone itself: Other DNA sequences from this sample encode an identical CDR3 as well. V usage is TRBV20-1 and J usage is TRBJ2-5; D is undetermined. V was shortened by 3 bases and J by 4 bases, with 3 bases between the two germline ends. Per germline, CDR1 DFQATT and CDR2 SNEGSKA (reference sequence). This CDR3 region has 10 residues. DNA for the CDR3: TGCAGTGCTAGGAGAGAGACCCAGTACTTC. Amino acid sequence: CSARRETQYF.

This rearrangement joins TRBV6-5 to TRBJ1-4; the D is unclear. The CDR3 is 13 residues long. From germline, CDR1 is MNHEY and CDR2 SVGAGI. V lost 0 bases and J 7 bases, leaving 6 bases between the germline ends. The CDR3 DNA is TGTGCCAGCAGTTACTCGAAGAGTGAAAAACTGTTTTTT. Its translation: CASSYSKSEKLFF.

The chain recombines TRBV6-1 with TRBJ1-3; 8 nucleotides agree with TRBD1. The J segment lost 6 bases and the V segment lost 0 bases, leaving 4 bases of the junction unmatched. The CDR3 has 15 residues. In germline, CDR1 is MNHNS, CDR2 SASEGT. The CDR3 sequence is CASSEAQGGKNTIYF. CDR3 sequence (DNA): TGTGCCAGCAGTGAAGCACAGGGGGGCAAAAACACCATATATTTT.